This T cell receptor beta chain comes out of a study of T cell repertoires in cytomegalovirus infection. Study-level background: Indicated by public TCR beta signatures were CMV infection and matching HLA type. General study points: Dominating the ex vivo response were HLA-C-restricted CMV-specific TCR beta clonotypes. Carriers of CMV plus the relevant HLA were identified by cumulative public TCR beta family frequency.

TCRdb ran MiXCR on the reads and lists one entry per CDR3 protein. Of 100,000 or so distinct CDR3 sequences in the sample, 20% to 30% were seen once. Of note for this clonotype: Its specificity is not known.

The CDR3 consists of 15 residues. The germline V and J ends were trimmed by 4 bases and 0 bases, with 10 bases remaining between them. Germline lookup yields CDR1 SGHTS and CDR2 YDEGEE. Source material: CD8+ T cells from PBMCs. The source of this sequence is a human donor in good health (CMV status not recorded). Some clones in this sample may be carry-over from other donors' samples. The V and J genes are TRBV5-8 and TRBJ1-4, with D uncertain. The CDR3 spells CASSRTSATNEKLFF. CDR3 nucleotide sequence: TGTGCCAGCAGCCGGACGTCAGCAACTAATGAAAAACTGTTTTTT.